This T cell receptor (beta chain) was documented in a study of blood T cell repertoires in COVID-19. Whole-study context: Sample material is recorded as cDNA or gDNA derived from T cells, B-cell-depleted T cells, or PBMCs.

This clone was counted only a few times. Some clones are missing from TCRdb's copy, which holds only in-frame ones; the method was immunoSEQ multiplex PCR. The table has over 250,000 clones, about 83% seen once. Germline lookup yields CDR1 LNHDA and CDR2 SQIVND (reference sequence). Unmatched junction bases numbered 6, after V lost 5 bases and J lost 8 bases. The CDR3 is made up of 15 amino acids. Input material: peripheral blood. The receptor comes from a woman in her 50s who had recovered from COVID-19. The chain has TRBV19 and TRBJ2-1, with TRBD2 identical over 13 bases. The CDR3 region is CASSELAGGLDEQFF. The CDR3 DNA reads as TGTGCCAGTAGTGAACTAGCGGGAGGGTTGGATGAGCAGTTCTTC.